Below, 14 T cell receptor beta chains from the same sample are listed, as sequenced in a study of blood T cell repertoires in COVID-19 (dated by TCRdb to the early 2020s). Receptors were amplified or captured by the immunoSEQ multiplex PCR assay. TCRdb mirrors the immuneACCESS table, restricted to in-frame sequences. Some clones are absent from its copies; in checked studies, under half trace to an unresolved V gene, and the reason for the others is unknown. A total of roughly 500,000 clones appear in this sample, roughly 88% of them only once. The ten largest clones add up to roughly 1.9% of the sample. The specimen was PBMCs or T cells enriched from blood (not recorded which). These TCRs come from a woman aged 40 to 50 who had recovered from COVID-19.

The J gene is TRBJ2-1, the V gene TRBV2; D not resolved. The CDR3 length is 12 residues. The V end was cut by 8 bases, the J end by 3 bases, with 8 bases between. CDR1 is SNHLY and CDR2 is FYNNEI in the germline V gene. The CDR3, as DNA: TGTGCCAGCTGCGAGGACTACAATGAGCAGTTCTTC. It is translated as CASCEDYNEQFF.

This chain connects TRBV19 to TRBJ1-2; the D gene is possibly TRBD1 (5 bases). Looked up from germline, CDR1 is LNHDA and CDR2 is SQIVND (reference sequence). The ends were cut back, 3 bases at V and 6 bases at J, with 14 bases in the middle. The CDR3 has 14 residues. DNA of the CDR3: TGTGCCAGTAGTATTATTACAGGCCCCGATGGCTACACCTTC. Translating it yields CASSIITGPDGYTF.

CDR3 nucleotide sequence: TGTGCCAGTAGTATCCGAGCGGGAGTTGCAGATACGCAGTATTTT. This encodes CASSIRAGVADTQYF. The genes are TRBV19 and TRBJ2-3; 8 bases match TRBD2. The V gene end was trimmed by 3 bases and the J gene end by 4 bases; junction bases not matched to a gene: 6. This CDR3 has 15 amino acids. Germline CDR1 reads LNHDA; CDR2 reads SQIVND (reference sequence).

This chain joins TRBV4-3 and TRBJ1-1, with unresolved D. From germline, CDR1 is LGHNA and CDR2 YSLEER. Trimming cost V 3 bases and J 4 bases, with 12 bases left between them. CDR3 length: 14 residues. The CDR3 bases are TGCGCCAGCAGCCAGGCGACACCCCTCACTGAAGCTTTCTTT. Protein sequence: CASSQATPLTEAFF.

The rearrangement links TRBV7-2 to TRBJ1-6; D might be TRBD1 (6 bases). Deletions cut 0 bases from V and 4 bases from J, with 16 bases between. Per the germline V gene, CDR1 is SGHTA and CDR2 is FQGNSA. The CDR3 has 18 amino acids. The CDR3 region is CASSLAARQGNYNSPLHF. CDR3 nucleotide sequence: TGTGCCAGCAGCTTAGCGGCACGCCAGGGGAATTATAATTCACCCCTCCACTTT.

V is TRBV24-1 and J is TRBJ2-5; D ambiguous. This CDR3 is 14 amino acids long. Germline CDR1 KGHDR, CDR2 SFDVKD. V was cut by 7 bases and J by 5 bases, with 16 bases left in between. CDR3 in amino acids: CATSSQQVGETQYF. The CDR3 nucleotides read TGTGCCACCAGCAGTCAGCAGGTCGGTGAGACCCAGTACTTC.

J is TRBJ1-1 and V is TRBV24-1; no firm D call. Germline lookup yields CDR1 KGHDR and CDR2 SFDVKD. Trimming took 6 bases from V and 2 from J, leaving 12 bases between them. The length of the CDR3 is 14 residues. Here the CDR3 reads CATSLDGVNTEAFF. As DNA, the CDR3 is TGTGCCACCAGTCTAGACGGGGTCAACACTGAAGCTTTCTTT.

The rearrangement uses TRBV7-6 and TRBJ2-3, with 8 bases aligning to TRBD2. CDR1 SGHVS and CDR2 FNYEAQ come from the germline V gene. The CDR3 contains 14 residues. J was trimmed by 1 base and V by 7 bases; bases with no gene match: 4. The CDR3 DNA reads TGTGCCAGCACGGGAGGGCCAGGCACAGATACGCAGTATTTT. This codes for CASTGGPGTDTQYF.

This clone was observed a handful of times. The chain links TRBV30 to TRBJ2-2; 12 bases fit TRBD2. The CDR3 is made up of 17 amino acids. V was pared by 7 bases and J by 4 bases, with 13 bases of the junction left unmatched. Germline CDR1 GTSNPN, CDR2 SVGIG (reference sequence). CDR3 in DNA: TGTGCCTCGACCCCGACTAGCGGGAGCCGGCCCACCGGGGAGCTGTTTTTT. Protein sequence: CASTPTSGSRPTGELFF.

This rearrangement joins TRBV25-1 to TRBJ1-1; tentative D call: TRBD1 (6 bases). CDR1 is MGHDK, CDR2 SYGVNS, per germline. V lost 6 bases to trimming and J lost 1 base, with 15 bases between them. This CDR3 contains 15 residues. DNA for the CDR3: TGTGCCAGCAGGGTAGGGACACCTCCGAACACTGAAGCTTTCTTT. Protein product: CASRVGTPPNTEAFF. Full variable domain (outside the CDR3, taken from reference TRBV25-1 and TRBJ1-1): EADIYQTPRYLVIGTGKKITLECSQTMGHDKMYWYQQDPGMELHLIHYSYGVNSTEKGDLSSESTVSRIRTEHFPLTLESARPSHTSQYLCASRVGTPPNTEAFFGQGTRLTVV.

The chain carries TRBV5-6 and TRBJ2-5; 9 bases are shared with TRBD2. This CDR3 spans 15 amino acids. The V and J ends lost 0 bases and 5 bases, in that order; junction bases with no gene match: 5. Germline CDR1 SGHDT, CDR2 YYEEEE. The CDR3 loop is CASSLVAGGGETQYF. In DNA, the CDR3 is TGTGCCAGCAGCTTGGTTGCGGGAGGGGGGGAGACCCAGTACTTC.

This chain links TRBV4-3 with TRBJ2-7; a weak D match, TRBD2 (5 bases). V gave up 0 bases and J gave up 6 bases, with 15 bases separating them. The germline V gene has CDR1 LGHNA and CDR2 YSLEER. This CDR3 is 15 amino acids long. In nucleotides, the CDR3 is TGCGCCAGCAGCCAAGAAAGAGCGGTCCGGTTCGAGCAGTACTTC. Residues: CASSQERAVRFEQYF.

This chain connects TRBV5-6 to TRBJ1-1; 8 positions match TRBD1. The CDR3 has 15 amino acids. V was pared by 2 bases and J by 11 bases, with 14 bases of the junction left unmatched. The germline CDR1 and CDR2 sequences are SGHDT and YYEEEE. CDR3 DNA: TGTGCCAGCAGCTTAGAATACAGGAAGACAGGGGAGGCTTTCTTT. This codes for CASSLEYRKTGEAFF.

J is TRBJ2-3 and V is TRBV5-4; a possible D gene is TRBD2 (5 bases). V was clipped by 4 bases and J by 2 bases, with 14 bases between them. CDR3 length: 15 residues. From germline, CDR1 is SGHNT and CDR2 YYREEE (reference sequence). CDR3 bases: TGTGCCAGCAGCAAAGTCCCTCGGGACACAGATACGCAGTATTTT. Translated, it gives CASSKVPRDTDTQYF.